Listed below are T cell receptor beta chains from one sample, sequenced in a study of T cells in Graves' hyperthyroidism and ophthalmopathy. MiXCR, applied by TCRdb to the multiplex PCR reads, yields one record per CDR3 protein. The data show approximately 700,000 distinct CDR3 sequences, 45% seen once. The material sequenced was peripheral blood or thyroid tissue (not recorded which). These receptors came from an adult man with Graves' disease, either hyperthyroidism or ophthalmopathy (not recorded which). CDR3s include the opening cysteine and the closing phenylalanine or tryptophan. The D gene is left open where the match is weak. Clone size is shown for a subset of rows, as once, few, many or a class of expanded clone.

abundance	v_gene	j_gene	d_gene	CDR3nt	CDR3aa
-	TRBV11-2	TRBJ2-2	TRBD1	TGTGCCAGCAGCCGAGGGACAGGGGGGACCGGGGAGCTGTTTTTT	CASSRGTGGTGELFF
-	TRBV7-9	TRBJ1-5	TRBD1	TGTGCCAGCAGCACCCGACAGGGGGCAGATCAGCCCCAGCATTTT	CASSTRQGADQPQHF
-	TRBV7-9	TRBJ2-3	-	TGTGCCAGCAGCTTAGGGGTTGGGCTCGGCACAGATACGCAGTATTTT	CASSLGVGLGTDTQYF
many	TRBV20-1	TRBJ1-2	TRBD1	TGCAGTGCAAAGACAGGGACGGACTACACCTTC	CSAKTGTDYTF
-	TRBV7-2	TRBJ2-5	-	TGTGCCAGCAGCCAGGGACCCCGGCAAGAGACCCAGTACTTC	CASSQGPRQETQYF
-	TRBV25-1	TRBJ1-1	-	TGTGCCAGCAGTGAACCGGGGTTCTGGGCTGAAGCTTTCTTT	CASSEPGFWAEAFF
-	TRBV7-6	TRBJ1-6	TRBD1	TGTGCCAGCAGCTTCGGACAGGGGAGTAATTCACCCCTCCACTTT	CASSFGQGSNSPLHF
-	TRBV20-1	TRBJ1-3	-	TGCAGTGCTAGAGATTGGGGGAGCTCTGGAAACACCATATATTTT	CSARDWGSSGNTIYF
-	TRBV7-9	TRBJ1-2	-	TGTGCCAGCAGCTTAGCGTCCGGGGGCGAGAATAACTATGGCTACACCTTC	CASSLASGGENNYGYTF
many	TRBV29-1	TRBJ1-5	TRBD1	TGCAGCGTTATCGGGACAGGGAAAAATCAGCCCCAGCATTTT	CSVIGTGKNQPQHF